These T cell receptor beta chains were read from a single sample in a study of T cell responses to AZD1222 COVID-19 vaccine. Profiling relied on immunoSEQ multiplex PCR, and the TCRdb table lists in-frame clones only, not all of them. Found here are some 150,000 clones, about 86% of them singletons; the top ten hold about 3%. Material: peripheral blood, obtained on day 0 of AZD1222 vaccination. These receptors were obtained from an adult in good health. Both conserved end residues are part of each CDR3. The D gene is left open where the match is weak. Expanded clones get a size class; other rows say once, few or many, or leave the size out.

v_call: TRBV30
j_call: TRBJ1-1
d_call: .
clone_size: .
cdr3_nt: TGTGCCTGGAGCAACCTCCCGGACACTGAAGCTTTCTTT
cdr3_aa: CAWSNLPDTEAFF

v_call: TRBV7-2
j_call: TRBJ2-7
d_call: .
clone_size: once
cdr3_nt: TGTGCCAGCAGCCTCAGTAGGAGATCCCACTACGAGCAGTACTTC
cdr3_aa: CASSLSRRSHYEQYF

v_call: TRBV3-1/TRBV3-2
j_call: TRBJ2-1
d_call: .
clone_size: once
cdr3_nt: TGTGCCAGCAGCCTGTATAAAGCCGGACCGGGCGTGGATGAGCAGTTCTTC
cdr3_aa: CASSLYKAGPGVDEQFF

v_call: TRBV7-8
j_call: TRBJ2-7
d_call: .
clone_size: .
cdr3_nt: TGTGCCAGCAGTCCCCCCCGCGGTTTTAAGCACGAGCAGTACTTC
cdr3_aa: CASSPPRGFKHEQYF

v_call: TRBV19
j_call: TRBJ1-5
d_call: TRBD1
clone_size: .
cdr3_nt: TGTGCCGTAGAGACAGGGAGCAATCAGCCCCAGCATTTT
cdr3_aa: CAVETGSNQPQHF

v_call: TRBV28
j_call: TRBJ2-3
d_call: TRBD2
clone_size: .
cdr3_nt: TGTGCCAGCAGACCGGGACTAGCGTACACAGATACGCAGTATTTT
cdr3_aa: CASRPGLAYTDTQYF

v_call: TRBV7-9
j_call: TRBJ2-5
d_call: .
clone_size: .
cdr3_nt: TGTGCCAGCAGCGTGAGCCAAGAGACCCAGTACTTC
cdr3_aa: CASSVSQETQYF

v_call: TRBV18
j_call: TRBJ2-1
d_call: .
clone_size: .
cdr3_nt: TGTGCCAGCTCACCACCCGTGACAGAGCAGTTCTTC
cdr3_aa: CASSPPVTEQFF

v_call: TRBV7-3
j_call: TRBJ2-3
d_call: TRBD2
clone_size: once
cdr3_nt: TGTGCCAGCAGCCGAGGGACTAGCGGAAACACAGATACGCAGTATTTT
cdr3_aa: CASSRGTSGNTDTQYF

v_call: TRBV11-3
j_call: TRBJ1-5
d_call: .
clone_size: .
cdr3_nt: TGTGCCAGCAGCCCGACGGCCGGCCAGCCCCAGCATTTT
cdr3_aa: CASSPTAGQPQHF

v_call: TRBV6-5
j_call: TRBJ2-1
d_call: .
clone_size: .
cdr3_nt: TGTGCCAGCAATTGCAGGGGTTGTAATGAGCAGTTCTTC
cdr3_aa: CASNCRGCNEQFF

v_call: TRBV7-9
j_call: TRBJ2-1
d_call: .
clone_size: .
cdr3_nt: TGTGCCAGCAGCTTAAGAGTTCCCCTGCGCAATGAGCAGTTCTTC
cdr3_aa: CASSLRVPLRNEQFF

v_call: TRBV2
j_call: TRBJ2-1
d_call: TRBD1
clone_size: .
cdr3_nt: TGTGCCAGCAGTGAAGGCAGGGGGAAGAATGAGCAGTTCTTC
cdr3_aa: CASSEGRGKNEQFF

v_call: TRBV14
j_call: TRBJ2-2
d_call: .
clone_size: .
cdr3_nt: TGTGCCAGCAGCCAACGAGGGCTTTCCACCGGGGAGCTGTTTTTT
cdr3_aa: CASSQRGLSTGELFF

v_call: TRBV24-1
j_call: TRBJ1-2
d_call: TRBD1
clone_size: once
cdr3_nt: TGTGCCACCAGTGATAGGACAGGCTATGGCTACACCTTC
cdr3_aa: CATSDRTGYGYTF

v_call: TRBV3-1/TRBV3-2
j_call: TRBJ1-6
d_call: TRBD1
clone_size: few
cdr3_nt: TGTGCCAGCAATAGAGCCGGGACAGATAATTCACCCCTCCACTTT
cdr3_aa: CASNRAGTDNSPLHF

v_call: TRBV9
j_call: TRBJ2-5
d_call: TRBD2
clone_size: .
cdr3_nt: TGTGCCAGCAGCGTAGGTCTAGCGGGAGTGGGATCCCAAGAGACCCAGTACTTC
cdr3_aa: CASSVGLAGVGSQETQYF

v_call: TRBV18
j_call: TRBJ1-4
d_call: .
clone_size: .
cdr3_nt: TGTGCCAGCTCTCCCCGGACCGAACGTGAAAAACTGTTTTTT
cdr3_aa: CASSPRTEREKLFF

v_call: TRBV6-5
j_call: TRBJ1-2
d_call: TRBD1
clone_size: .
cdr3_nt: TGTGCCAGCAGTCCGCGACAGGGGGCGACTGGCTACACCTTC
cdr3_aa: CASSPRQGATGYTF

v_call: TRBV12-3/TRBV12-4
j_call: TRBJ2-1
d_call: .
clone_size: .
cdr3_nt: TGTGCCAGCAGCCTTAAACTAGGTCGGCAGTTCTTC
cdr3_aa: CASSLKLGRQFF

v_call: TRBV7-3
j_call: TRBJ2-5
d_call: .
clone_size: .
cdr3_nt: TGTGCCAGCAGCCCGATGAGGGGTGAGACCCAGTACTTC
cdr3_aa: CASSPMRGETQYF

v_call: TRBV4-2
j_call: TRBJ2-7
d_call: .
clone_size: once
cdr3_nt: TGTGCCAGCAGCCAAGATCGACTAACGGAAGAGCAGTACTTC
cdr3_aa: CASSQDRLTEEQYF

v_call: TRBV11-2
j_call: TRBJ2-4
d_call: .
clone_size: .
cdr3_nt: TGTGCCAGCAGGCAGGGAAACATTCAGTACTTC
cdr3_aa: CASRQGNIQYF

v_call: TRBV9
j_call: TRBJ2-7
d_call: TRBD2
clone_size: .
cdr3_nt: TGTGCCAGCAGCGCCACTAGCGGGAGAATGTACGAGCAGTACTTC
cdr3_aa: CASSATSGRMYEQYF

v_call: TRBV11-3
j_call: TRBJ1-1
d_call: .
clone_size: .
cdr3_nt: TGTGCCAGCAGCTCTACGACAGCCAATGAAGCTTTCTTT
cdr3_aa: CASSSTTANEAFF

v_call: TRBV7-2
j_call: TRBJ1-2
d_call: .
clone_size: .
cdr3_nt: TGTGCCAGCAGCTTAGATGGGGGGCTCTATGGCTACACCTTC
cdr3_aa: CASSLDGGLYGYTF

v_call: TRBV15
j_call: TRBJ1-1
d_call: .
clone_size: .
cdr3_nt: TGTGCCACTACGGAGAACACTGAAGCTTTCTTT
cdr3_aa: CATTENTEAFF